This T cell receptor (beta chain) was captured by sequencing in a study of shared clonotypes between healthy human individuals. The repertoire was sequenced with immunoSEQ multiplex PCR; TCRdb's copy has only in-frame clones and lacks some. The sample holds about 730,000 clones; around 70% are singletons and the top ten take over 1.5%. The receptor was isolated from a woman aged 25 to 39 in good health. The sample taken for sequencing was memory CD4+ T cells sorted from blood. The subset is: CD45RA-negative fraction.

CDR3: CAWNLGQLADTQYF. The CDR3 nucleotides read TGTGCCTGGAACTTGGGGCAGTTGGCAGATACGCAGTATTTT. The J gene is TRBJ2-3, the V gene TRBV30; a possible D gene is TRBD1 (5 bases). Germline lookup yields CDR1 GTSNPN and CDR2 SVGIG (reference sequence). This CDR3 is 14 amino acids long. Trimming removed 4 bases from V and 4 bases from J, with 15 bases in between.